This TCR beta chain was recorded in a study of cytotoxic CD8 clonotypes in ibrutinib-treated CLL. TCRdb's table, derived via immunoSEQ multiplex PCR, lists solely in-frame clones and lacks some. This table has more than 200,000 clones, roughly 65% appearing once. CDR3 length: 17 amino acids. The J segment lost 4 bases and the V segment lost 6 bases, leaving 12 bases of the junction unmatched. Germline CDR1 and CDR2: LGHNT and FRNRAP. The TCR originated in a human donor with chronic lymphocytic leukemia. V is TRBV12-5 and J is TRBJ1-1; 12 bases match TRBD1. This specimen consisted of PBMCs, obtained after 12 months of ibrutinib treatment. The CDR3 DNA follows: TGTGCTAGTGGCAAGGGGACAGGGGGCCTCACGAGCACTGAAGCTTTCTTT. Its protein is CASGKGTGGLTSTEAFF. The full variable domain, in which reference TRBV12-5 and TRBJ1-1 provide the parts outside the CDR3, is DARVTQTPRHKVTEMGQEVTMRCQPILGHNTVFWYRQTMMQGLELLAYFRNRAPLDDSGMPKDRFSAEMPDATLATLKIQPSEPRDSAVYFCASGKGTGGLTSTEAFFGQGTRLTVV.